Included here is one TCR beta chain sequence, with context. TCRdb keeps only in-frame clones here, not all; method: immunoSEQ multiplex PCR. The sample lists under 90,000 clones, 85% to 95% occurring once. The source of the sample is a study of T cell changes during pregnancy in multiple sclerosis. This CDR3 comprises 16 residues. CDR1 MNHEY and CDR2 SMNVEV come from the germline V gene (reference sequence). V lost 6 bases and J lost 1; bases outside the gene matches: 3. This receptor was identified in a female donor in good health, enrolled as a control in a pregnancy study. Sequencing used peripheral blood, obtained in the second trimester of pregnancy. This sequence joins TRBV27 and TRBJ2-1, with 13 bases matching TRBD2. CDR3 residues: CASRLAGGPSYNEQFF. Written as DNA, the CDR3 is TGTGCCAGCAGACTAGCGGGAGGGCCTTCCTACAATGAGCAGTTCTTC.